This TCR beta chain emerged from a study of CD8 T cells in ankylosing spondylitis. General study points: Several highly homologous variants made up a TCR beta motif, and this motif appeared characteristic of ankylosing spondylitis blood.

This CDR3 comprises 12 residues. Looked up from germline, CDR1 is MDHEN and CDR2 is SYDVKM. Trimming took 7 bases from V and 6 from J, leaving 12 bases between them. TCRdb independently ran MiXCR on the 5' RACE reads; one entry per CDR3 protein. The data show some 270,000 distinct CDR3 sequences, more than 25% seen once. To note about this clonotype: Its target is unknown.

The clonotype originates from a male donor with ankylosing spondylitis or in good health (not recorded which). The chain recombines TRBV28 with TRBJ1-1; weak D call: TRBD1 (5 bases). Material for sequencing was blood, either unsorted or a sorted T cell fraction (not recorded which). As DNA, the CDR3 is TGTGCCAGCATACGATGGGGGGCTGAAGCTTTCTTT. Protein: CASIRWGAEAFF.